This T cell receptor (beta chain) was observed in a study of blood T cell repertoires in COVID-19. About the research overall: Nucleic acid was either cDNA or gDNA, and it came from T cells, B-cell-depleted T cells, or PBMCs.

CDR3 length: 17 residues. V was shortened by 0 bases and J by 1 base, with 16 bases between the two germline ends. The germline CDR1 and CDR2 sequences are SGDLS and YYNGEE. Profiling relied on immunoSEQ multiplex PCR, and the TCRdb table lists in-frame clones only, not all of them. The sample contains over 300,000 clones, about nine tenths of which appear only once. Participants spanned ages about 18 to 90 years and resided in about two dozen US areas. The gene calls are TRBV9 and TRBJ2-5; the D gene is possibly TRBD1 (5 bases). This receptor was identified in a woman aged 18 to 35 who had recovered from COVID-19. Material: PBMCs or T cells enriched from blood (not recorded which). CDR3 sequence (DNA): TGTGCCAGCAGCGTAGGTGCGCGGCAGGGTTTCCAAGAGACCCAGTACTTC. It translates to CASSVGARQGFQETQYF.